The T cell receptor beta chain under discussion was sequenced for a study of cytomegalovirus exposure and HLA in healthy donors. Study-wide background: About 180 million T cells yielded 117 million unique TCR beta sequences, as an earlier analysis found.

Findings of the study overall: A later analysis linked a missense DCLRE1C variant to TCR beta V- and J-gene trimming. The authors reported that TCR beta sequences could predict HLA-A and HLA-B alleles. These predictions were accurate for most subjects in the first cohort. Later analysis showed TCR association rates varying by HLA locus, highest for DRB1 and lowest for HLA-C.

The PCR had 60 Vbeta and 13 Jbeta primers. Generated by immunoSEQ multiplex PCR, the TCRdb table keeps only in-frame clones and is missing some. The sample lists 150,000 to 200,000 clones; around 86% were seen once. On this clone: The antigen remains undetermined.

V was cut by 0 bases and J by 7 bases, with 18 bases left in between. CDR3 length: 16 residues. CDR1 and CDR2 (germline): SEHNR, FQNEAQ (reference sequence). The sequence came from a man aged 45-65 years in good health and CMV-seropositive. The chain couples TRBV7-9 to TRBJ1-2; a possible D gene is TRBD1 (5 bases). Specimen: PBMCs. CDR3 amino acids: CASSLAAARVRSGYTF. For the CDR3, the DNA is TGTGCCAGCAGCTTAGCGGCGGCCAGGGTGAGGAGTGGCTACACCTTC.